This T cell receptor beta chain was profiled in a study of vaccination effects on CD4 cells after COVID-19. Study as a whole: Relative to the second dose, post-vaccine samples were obtained a median of 72 days later.

Sequencing used immunoSEQ multiplex PCR; TCRdb keeps in-frame clones, though not all of them. The sample holds 64,000 or so clones; 75% to 85% are singletons and the top ten take 1.5% to 2.5%. The ends lost 0 bases at V and 2 bases at J; junction bases unmatched: 5. Germline V gene sequence: CDR1 SGHRS, CDR2 YFSETQ. This CDR3 contains 16 residues. Viral peptide pools were used in the ViraFEST assay to expand antigen-specific CD4+ T cells, and sequencing came afterward. It was after 10 days of culture that CD4+ T cells were isolated. All study participants received two doses of BNT162b2 or mRNA-1273 vaccine. This clone turned up a few times. Its antigen is not known.

V usage is TRBV5-1 and J usage is TRBJ1-3; TRBD1 agrees at 7 bases. The clonotype comes from a human donor who received a COVID-19 vaccine. The material sequenced was CD4+ T cells from PBMCs cultured with HCoV-OC43 spike peptides, taken after COVID-19 vaccination. Subset given: HCoV-OC43 spike overlapping peptide pool stimulation. The CDR3, as DNA: TGCGCCAGCAGCTTGGCGCCAGGGGGAACTGGAAACACCATATATTTT. Translated, it gives CASSLAPGGTGNTIYF.